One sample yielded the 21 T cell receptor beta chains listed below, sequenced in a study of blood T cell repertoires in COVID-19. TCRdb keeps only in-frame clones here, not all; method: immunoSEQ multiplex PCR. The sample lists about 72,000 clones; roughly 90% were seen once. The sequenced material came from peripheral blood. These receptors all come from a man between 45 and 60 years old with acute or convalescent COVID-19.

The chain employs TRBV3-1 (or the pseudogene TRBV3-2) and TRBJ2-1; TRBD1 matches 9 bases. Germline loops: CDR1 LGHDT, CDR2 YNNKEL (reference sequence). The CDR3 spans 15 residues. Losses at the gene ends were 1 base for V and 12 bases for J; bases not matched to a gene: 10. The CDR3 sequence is CASSQGDRVFGGQFF. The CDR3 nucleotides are TGTGCCAGCAGCCAAGGGGACAGGGTCTTCGGTGGGCAGTTCTTC.

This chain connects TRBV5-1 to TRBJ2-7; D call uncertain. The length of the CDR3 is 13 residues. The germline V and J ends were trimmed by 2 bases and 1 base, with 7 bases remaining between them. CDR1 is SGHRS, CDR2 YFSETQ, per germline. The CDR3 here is CASSFERSYEQYF. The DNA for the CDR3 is TGCGCCAGCAGCTTTGAGCGATCCTACGAGCAGTACTTC. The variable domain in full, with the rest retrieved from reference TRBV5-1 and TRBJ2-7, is KAGVTQTPRYLIKTRGQQVTLSCSPISGHRSVSWYQQTPGQGLQFLFEYFSETQRNKGNFPGRFSGRQFSNSRSEMNVSTLELGDSALYLCASSFERSYEQYFGPGTRLTVT.

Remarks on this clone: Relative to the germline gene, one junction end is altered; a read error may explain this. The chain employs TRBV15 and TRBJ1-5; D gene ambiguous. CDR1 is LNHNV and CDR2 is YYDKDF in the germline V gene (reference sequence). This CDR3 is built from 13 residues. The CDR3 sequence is CATSGDGDQPQHF. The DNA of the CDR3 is TGTGCCACCAGCGGAGACGGGGATCAGCCCCAGCATTTT.

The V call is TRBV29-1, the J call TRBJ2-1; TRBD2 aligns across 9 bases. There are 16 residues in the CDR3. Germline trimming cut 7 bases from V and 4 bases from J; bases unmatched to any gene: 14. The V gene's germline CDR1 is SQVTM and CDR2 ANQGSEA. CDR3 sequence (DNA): TGCAGCGCAAGGATTTTTTGGCGGGGGGGATACAATGAGCAGTTCTTC. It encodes CSARIFWRGGYNEQFF.

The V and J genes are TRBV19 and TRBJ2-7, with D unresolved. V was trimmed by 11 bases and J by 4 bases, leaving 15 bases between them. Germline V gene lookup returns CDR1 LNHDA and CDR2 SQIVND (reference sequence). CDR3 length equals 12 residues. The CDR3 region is CAPRGDEYEQYF. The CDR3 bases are TGTGCCCCGCGCGGAGATGAATACGAGCAGTACTTC.

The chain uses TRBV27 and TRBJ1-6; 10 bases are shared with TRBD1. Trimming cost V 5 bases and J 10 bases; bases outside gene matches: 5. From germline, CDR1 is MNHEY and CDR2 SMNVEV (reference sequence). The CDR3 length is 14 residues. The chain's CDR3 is CASSPGTGVSPLHF. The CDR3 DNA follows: TGTGCCAGCAGTCCCGGGACAGGGGTGTCACCCCTCCACTTT.

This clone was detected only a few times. CDR3 region: CATSRDPGGYGYTF. Here the CDR3 DNA reads TGTGCCACCAGCAGAGACCCAGGAGGCTATGGCTACACCTTC. This chain connects TRBV15 to TRBJ1-2; D uncertain. The V gene lost 0 bases and the J gene lost 4 bases, with 9 bases spanning the gap. Germline-derived CDR1 and CDR2 are LNHNV and YYDKDF (reference sequence). The CDR3 consists of 14 residues.

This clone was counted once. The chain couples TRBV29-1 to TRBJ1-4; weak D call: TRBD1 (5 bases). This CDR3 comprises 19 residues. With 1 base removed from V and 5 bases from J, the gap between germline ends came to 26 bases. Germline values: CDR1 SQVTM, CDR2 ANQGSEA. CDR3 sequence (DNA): TGCAGCGTTGAAGGGAACGAATATAGATCAGGGTTCGGCAATGAAAAACTGTTTTTT. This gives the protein CSVEGNEYRSGFGNEKLFF.

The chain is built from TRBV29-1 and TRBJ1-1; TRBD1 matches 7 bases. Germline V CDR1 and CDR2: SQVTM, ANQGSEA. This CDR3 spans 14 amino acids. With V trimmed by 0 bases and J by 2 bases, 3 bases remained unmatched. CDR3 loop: CSVEEWTGNTEAFF. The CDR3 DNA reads TGCAGCGTTGAAGAGTGGACAGGAAACACTGAAGCTTTCTTT.

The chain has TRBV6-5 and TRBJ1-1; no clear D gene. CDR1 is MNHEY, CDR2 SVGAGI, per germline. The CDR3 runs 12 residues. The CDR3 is CAVRELNTEAFF. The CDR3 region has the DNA TGTGCAGTTAGGGAGCTGAACACTGAAGCTTTCTTT.

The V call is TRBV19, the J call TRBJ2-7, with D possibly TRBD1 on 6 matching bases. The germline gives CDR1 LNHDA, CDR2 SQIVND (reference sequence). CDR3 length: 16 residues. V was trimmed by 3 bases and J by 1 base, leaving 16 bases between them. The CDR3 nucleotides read TGTGCCAGTAGTATGTTAACAGGGAGAGGGTCCTACGAGCAGTACTTC. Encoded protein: CASSMLTGRGSYEQYF.

The CDR3 nucleotides are TGTGCCAGCTCACCTCCCCCAGGGACTAGCGTCGGGGAGACCCAGTACTTC. Amino acid sequence: CASSPPPGTSVGETQYF. V usage is TRBV18 and J usage is TRBJ2-5; 10 bases map to TRBD2. Germline V lookup: CDR1 KGHSH, CDR2 LQKENI. The CDR3 consists of 17 residues. V lost 3 bases and J lost 5; bases outside the gene matches: 12.

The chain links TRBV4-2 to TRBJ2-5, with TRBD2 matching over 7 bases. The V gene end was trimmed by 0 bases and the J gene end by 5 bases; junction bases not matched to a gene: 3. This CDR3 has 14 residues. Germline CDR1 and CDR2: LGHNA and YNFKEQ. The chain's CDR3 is CASSQDREGETQYF. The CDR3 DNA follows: TGTGCCAGCAGCCAAGACAGGGAGGGGGAGACCCAGTACTTC.

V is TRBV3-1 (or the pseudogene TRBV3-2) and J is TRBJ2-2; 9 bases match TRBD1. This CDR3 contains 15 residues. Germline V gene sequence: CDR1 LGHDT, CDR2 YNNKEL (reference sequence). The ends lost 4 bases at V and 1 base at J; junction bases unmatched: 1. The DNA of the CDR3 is TGTGCCAGCAGCCCGGGACAGGGGAACACCGGGGAGCTGTTTTTT. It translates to CASSPGQGNTGELFF.

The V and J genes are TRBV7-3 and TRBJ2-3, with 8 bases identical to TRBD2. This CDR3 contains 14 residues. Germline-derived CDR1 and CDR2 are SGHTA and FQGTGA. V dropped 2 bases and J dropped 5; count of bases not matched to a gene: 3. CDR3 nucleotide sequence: TGTGCCAGCAGCTTAGCGGGGGGAATAGATACGCAGTATTTT. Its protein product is CASSLAGGIDTQYF. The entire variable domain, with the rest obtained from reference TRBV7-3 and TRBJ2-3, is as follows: GAGVSQTPSNKVTEKGKYVELRCDPISGHTALYWYRQSLGQGPEFLIYFQGTGAADDSGLPNDRFFAVRPEGSVSTLKIQRTERGDSAVYLCASSLAGGIDTQYFGPGTRLTVL.

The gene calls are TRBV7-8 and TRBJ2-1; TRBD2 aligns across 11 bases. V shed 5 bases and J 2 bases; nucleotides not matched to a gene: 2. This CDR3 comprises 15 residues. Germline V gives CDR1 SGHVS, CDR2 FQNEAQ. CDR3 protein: CASSLSGGAYNEQFF. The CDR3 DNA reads TGTGCCAGCAGCCTTAGCGGGGGGGCCTACAATGAGCAGTTCTTC.

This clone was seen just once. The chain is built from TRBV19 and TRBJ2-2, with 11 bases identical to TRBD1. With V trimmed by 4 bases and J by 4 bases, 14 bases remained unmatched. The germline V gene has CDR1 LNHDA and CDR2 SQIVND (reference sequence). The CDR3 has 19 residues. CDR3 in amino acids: CASSKRGQGALGGTGELFF. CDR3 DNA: TGTGCCAGTAGTAAACGCGGACAGGGGGCGTTAGGCGGCACCGGGGAGCTGTTTTTT.

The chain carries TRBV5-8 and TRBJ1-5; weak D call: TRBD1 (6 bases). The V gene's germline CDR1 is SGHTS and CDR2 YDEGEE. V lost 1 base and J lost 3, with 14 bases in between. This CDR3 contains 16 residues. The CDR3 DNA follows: TGTGCCAGCAGCTTGAAAGGGGGTGGAAACAATCAGCCCCAGCATTTT. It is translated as CASSLKGGGNNQPQHF.

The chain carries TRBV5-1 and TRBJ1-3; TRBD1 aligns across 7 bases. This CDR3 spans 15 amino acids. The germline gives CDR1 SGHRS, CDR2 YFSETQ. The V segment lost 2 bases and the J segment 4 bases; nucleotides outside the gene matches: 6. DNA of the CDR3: TGCGCCAGCAGCTTAAGACAGGGAGGCGGAAACACCATATATTTT. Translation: CASSLRQGGGNTIYF. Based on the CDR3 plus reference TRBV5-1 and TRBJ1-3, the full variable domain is KAGVTQTPRYLIKTRGQQVTLSCSPISGHRSVSWYQQTPGQGLQFLFEYFSETQRNKGNFPGRFSGRQFSNSRSEMNVSTLELGDSALYLCASSLRQGGGNTIYFGEGSWLTVV.

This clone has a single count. CDR3 amino acids: CSASPTSLITDTQYF. The CDR3 nucleotides are TGCAGTGCTAGTCCGACTAGTTTAATCACAGATACGCAGTATTTT. The rearrangement links TRBV20-1 to TRBJ2-3; perhaps TRBD2 as D (6 bases). V was cut by 3 bases and J by 2 bases, with 15 bases left in between. CDR1 is DFQATT, CDR2 SNEGSKA, per germline (reference sequence). The CDR3 covers 15 residues.

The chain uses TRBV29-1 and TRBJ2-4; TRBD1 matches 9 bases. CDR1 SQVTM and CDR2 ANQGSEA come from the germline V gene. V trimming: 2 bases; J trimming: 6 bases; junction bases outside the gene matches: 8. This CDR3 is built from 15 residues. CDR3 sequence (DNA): TGCAGCGTTGAACCTACTAACAGGGGGCTAAACATTCAGTACTTC. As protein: CSVEPTNRGLNIQYF.